Each of the 20 T cell receptor beta chains below was sequenced from the same sample in a study of cytomegalovirus exposure and HLA in healthy donors. PCR used 60 Vbeta primers and 13 Jbeta primers. Clones were sequenced by immunoSEQ multiplex PCR, and TCRdb holds only the in-frame ones, with some missing. The table lists about 190,000 clones, more than 80% of them singletons, with less than 2.5% in the top ten. The source material was PBMCs. The receptors stem from a male donor in good health and CMV-seronegative.

In this sample, this clone turned up once. As DNA, the CDR3 is TGTGCCAGCAGCTTGGGGCCTAGACAAGGAGCTTTCTTT. Its translation: CASSLGPRQGAFF. The rearrangement uses TRBV7-3 and TRBJ1-1; possible D gene TRBD1, 5 bases. V lost 3 bases, J lost 10 bases, and 15 bases lay in between. The CDR3 extends over 13 amino acids. Germline V gene data show CDR1 as SGHTA and CDR2 as FQGTGA.

The chain is built from TRBV7-9 and TRBJ2-2, with a weak D call TRBD2 (6 bases). Trimming removed 8 bases from V and 6 bases from J, with 7 bases in between. Germline values: CDR1 SEHNR, CDR2 FQNEAQ (reference sequence). This CDR3 has 11 amino acids. This chain's CDR3 is CASRDSGELFF. The DNA of the CDR3 is TGTGCCAGCCGGGACTCCGGGGAGCTGTTTTTT. The full variable domain, rest sourced from reference TRBV7-9 and TRBJ2-2, is DTGVSQNPRHKITKRGQNVTFRCDPISEHNRLYWYRQTLGQGPEFLTYFQNEAQLEKSRLLSDRFSAERPKGSFSTLEIQRTEQGDSAMYLCASRDSGELFFGEGSRLTVL.

This chain links TRBV5-4 with TRBJ2-7; 8 nucleotides agree with TRBD1. V lost 2 bases, J lost 4 bases, and 2 bases stayed unmatched. Germline V CDR1 and CDR2: SGHNT, YYREEE (reference sequence). The CDR3 extends over 13 amino acids. This CDR3 reads CASSFDRGYEQYF. As DNA, the CDR3 is TGTGCCAGCAGCTTCGACAGGGGTTACGAGCAGTACTTC.

The chain has TRBV19 and TRBJ1-6; D is unresolved. The CDR3 runs 16 residues. The germline V gene has CDR1 LNHDA and CDR2 SQIVND (reference sequence). Between the trimmed V and J ends, which lost 5 bases and 1 base, there was a span of 12 bases. CDR3 bases: TGTGCCAGTAGTCCTACGGGGTTATCCTATAATTCACCCCTCCACTTT. It encodes CASSPTGLSYNSPLHF.

This rearrangement joins TRBV7-2 to TRBJ2-5; D may be TRBD1 (6 bases). This CDR3 has 16 amino acids. Trimming left V 5 bases short and J 0 bases short, with 16 bases between. Germline CDR1 and CDR2: SGHTA and FQGNSA. DNA of the CDR3: TGTGCCAGCAGCGTTTTCGGCGGACAGAACCAAGAGACCCAGTACTTC. Protein product: CASSVFGGQNQETQYF.

The chain carries TRBV4-3 and TRBJ2-2; TRBD1 aligns across 8 bases. With V trimmed by 3 bases and J by 4 bases, 4 bases remained unmatched. CDR1 is LGHNA, CDR2 YSLEER, per germline. The length of the CDR3 is 15 residues. CDR3 DNA: TGCGCCAGCAGCCAGGCGGACAGGGTCACCGGGGAGCTGTTTTTT. Residues: CASSQADRVTGELFF.

The gene calls are TRBV19 and TRBJ1-5; TRBD1 might be the D (6 bases). The germline V and J ends were trimmed by 3 bases and 4 bases, with 10 bases remaining between them. This CDR3 has 14 amino acids. From germline, CDR1 is LNHDA and CDR2 SQIVND (reference sequence). CDR3 DNA: TGTGCCAGTAGTATGATACAGGGTAATCAGCCCCAGCATTTT. It translates to CASSMIQGNQPQHF.

The chain carries TRBV7-3 and TRBJ2-7, with 9 bases identical to TRBD1. The V and J ends lost 2 bases and 6 bases, in that order; junction bases with no gene match: 2. Germline assignment: CDR1 SGHTA and CDR2 FQGTGA. The CDR3 contains 13 residues. The CDR3 nucleotides read TGTGCCAGCAGCTTAGGGACAGGGTCCGAGCAGTACTTC. Translated, it gives CASSLGTGSEQYF.

V is TRBV4-1 and J is TRBJ1-5; D perhaps matches TRBD1 (6 bases). CDR3 length: 15 residues. CDR1 and CDR2 (germline): MGHRA, YSYEKL. V was trimmed by 3 bases and J by 11 bases, leaving 20 bases between them. CDR3 sequence reads: CASSQAPREGVSQHF. In DNA, the CDR3 is TGCGCCAGCAGCCAGGCACCGAGGGAGGGGGTTTCCCAGCATTTT.

The CDR3 nucleotides are TGCAGCGTCACAACGACAGGGGATCAGCCCCAGCATTTT. Protein sequence: CSVTTTGDQPQHF. The chain is built from TRBV29-1 and TRBJ1-5; 8 bases agree with TRBD1. Germline V gene data show CDR1 as SQVTM and CDR2 as ANQGSEA. The CDR3 contains 13 residues. J was trimmed by 5 bases and V by 6 bases; bases with no gene match: 6.

The genes are TRBV4-1 and TRBJ2-1; 12 bases are a match to TRBD2. The length of the CDR3 is 15 residues. The V gene end was trimmed by 4 bases and the J gene end by 7 bases; junction bases not matched to a gene: 5. Germline V gene sequence: CDR1 MGHRA, CDR2 YSYEKL. CDR3 in amino acids: CASSLRTSGENEQFF. DNA for the CDR3: TGCGCCAGCAGCCTACGGACTAGCGGGGAGAATGAGCAGTTCTTC.

The V gene is TRBV5-1, the J gene TRBJ2-1; a weak D match, TRBD2 (6 bases). This CDR3 contains 14 residues. Per germline, CDR1 SGHRS and CDR2 YFSETQ. Trimming pared 4 bases from V and 0 bases from J, leaving 8 bases between. This CDR3 reads CASSRENSYNEQFF. The DNA for the CDR3 is TGCGCCAGCAGCCGGGAGAACTCCTACAATGAGCAGTTCTTC.

The V call is TRBV5-4, the J call TRBJ2-3; 7 bases line up with TRBD2. From germline, CDR1 is SGHNT and CDR2 YYREEE (reference sequence). The junction had 5 bases not matched to a gene; V was cut back by 0 bases and J by 1 base. This CDR3 has 16 residues. In DNA, the CDR3 is TGTGCCAGCAGCTTGGAAGCTAGCGGAGGCACAGATACGCAGTATTTT. Its translation: CASSLEASGGTDTQYF.

V is TRBV5-1 and J is TRBJ1-2; TRBD1 aligns across 10 bases. CDR1 SGHRS and CDR2 YFSETQ come from the germline V gene. This CDR3 spans 14 amino acids. Germline trimming cut 4 bases from V and 2 bases from J; bases unmatched to any gene: 2. Here the CDR3 reads CASSAGQGNYGYTF. DNA of the CDR3: TGCGCCAGCAGCGCGGGACAGGGGAACTATGGCTACACCTTC.

V and J are TRBV30 and TRBJ1-5; 9 nucleotides line up with TRBD1. Germline V gene lookup returns CDR1 GTSNPN and CDR2 SVGIG (reference sequence). The CDR3 is made up of 16 amino acids. The V and J ends lost 0 bases and 4 bases, in that order; junction bases with no gene match: 7. The CDR3 here is CAWSVRGTGNNQPQHF. Written as DNA, the CDR3 is TGTGCCTGGAGTGTACGGGGGACAGGGAATAATCAGCCCCAGCATTTT.

This clone was recorded once. The chain uses TRBV2 and TRBJ2-1; 15 bases align to TRBD2. Germline lookup yields CDR1 SNHLY and CDR2 FYNNEI. V lost 4 bases, J lost 7 bases, and 5 bases stayed unmatched. The CDR3 has 16 amino acids. The CDR3 reads CASSGPGTSGGNEQFF. The CDR3 nucleotides read TGTGCCAGCAGTGGACCCGGGACTAGCGGGGGGAATGAGCAGTTCTTC. The whole variable domain, remainder taken from reference TRBV2 and TRBJ2-1, is EPEVTQTPSHQVTQMGQEVILRCVPISNHLYFYWYRQILGQKVEFLVSFYNNEISEKSEIFDDQFSVERPDGSNFTLKIRSTKLEDSAMYFCASSGPGTSGGNEQFFGPGTRLTVL.

The chain is built from TRBV4-1 and TRBJ2-7; a weak D match, TRBD2 (7 bases). Trimming stripped 1 base from V and 4 bases from J, with 17 bases between. Germline V gene lookup returns CDR1 MGHRA and CDR2 YSYEKL. This CDR3 is built from 16 residues. CDR3 sequence reads: CASSQAMGGGTYEQYF. The CDR3 region has the DNA TGCGCCAGCAGCCAAGCCATGGGAGGGGGGACGTACGAGCAGTACTTC.

The chain has TRBV7-8 and TRBJ1-2; 7 nucleotides match TRBD1. The V segment lost 6 bases and the J segment 4 bases; nucleotides outside the gene matches: 5. This CDR3 is 13 amino acids long. The germline gives CDR1 SGHVS, CDR2 FQNEAQ. CDR3 nucleotide sequence: TGTGCCAGCAGACCGACAGGGAGCTATGGCTACACCTTC. This encodes CASRPTGSYGYTF.

The rearrangement links TRBV5-1 to TRBJ2-5, with D perhaps TRBD1 (5 bases). CDR3 length: 15 residues. Germline CDR1 is SGHRS and CDR2 is YFSETQ. Trimming left V 3 bases short and J 5 bases short, with 17 bases between. This CDR3 reads CASSWGQGQRETQYF. CDR3 DNA: TGCGCCAGCAGCTGGGGCCAGGGCCAAAGGGAGACCCAGTACTTC. The variable domain in full, completed from reference TRBV5-1 and TRBJ2-5, reads KAGVTQTPRYLIKTRGQQVTLSCSPISGHRSVSWYQQTPGQGLQFLFEYFSETQRNKGNFPGRFSGRQFSNSRSEMNVSTLELGDSALYLCASSWGQGQRETQYFGPGTRLLVL.

Here the CDR3 reads CASSPEKGLEKLFF. Here the CDR3 DNA reads TGTGCCAGCAGTCCAGAGAAGGGGTTAGAAAAACTGTTTTTT. The chain combines TRBV6-5 with TRBJ1-4; D may be TRBD1 (5 bases). V lost 5 bases and J lost 8, with 15 bases in between. The CDR3 extends over 14 amino acids. CDR1 and CDR2 (germline): MNHEY, SVGAGI.